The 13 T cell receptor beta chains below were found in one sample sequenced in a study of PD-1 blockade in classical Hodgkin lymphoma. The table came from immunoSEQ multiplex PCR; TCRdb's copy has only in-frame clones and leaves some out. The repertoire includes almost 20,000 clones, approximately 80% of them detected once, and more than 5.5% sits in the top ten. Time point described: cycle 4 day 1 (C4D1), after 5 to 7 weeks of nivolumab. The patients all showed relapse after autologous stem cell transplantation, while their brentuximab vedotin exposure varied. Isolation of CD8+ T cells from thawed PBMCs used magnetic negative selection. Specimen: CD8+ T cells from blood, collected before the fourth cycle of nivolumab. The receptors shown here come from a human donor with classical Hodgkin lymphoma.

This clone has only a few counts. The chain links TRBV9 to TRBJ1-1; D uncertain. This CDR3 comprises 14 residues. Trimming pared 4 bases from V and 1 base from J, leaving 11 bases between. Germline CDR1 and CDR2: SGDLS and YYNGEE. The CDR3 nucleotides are TGTGCCAGCAGCCCGCGGACCGCGAACACTGAAGCTTTCTTT. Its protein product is CASSPRTANTEAFF.

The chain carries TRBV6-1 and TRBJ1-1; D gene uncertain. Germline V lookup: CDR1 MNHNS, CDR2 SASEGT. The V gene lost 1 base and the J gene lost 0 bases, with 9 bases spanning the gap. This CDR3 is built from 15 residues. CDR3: CASSEGYSMNTEAFF. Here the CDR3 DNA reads TGTGCCAGCAGTGAAGGTTACAGCATGAACACTGAAGCTTTCTTT.

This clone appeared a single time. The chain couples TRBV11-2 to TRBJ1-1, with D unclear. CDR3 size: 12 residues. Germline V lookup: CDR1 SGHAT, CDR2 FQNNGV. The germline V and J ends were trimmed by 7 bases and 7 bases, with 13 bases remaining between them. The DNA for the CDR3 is TGTGCCAGCAACAGCCAAAAGAATGAAGCTTTCTTT. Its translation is CASNSQKNEAFF. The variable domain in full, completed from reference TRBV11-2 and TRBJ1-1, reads EAGVAQSPRYKIIEKRQSVAFWCNPISGHATLYWYQQILGQGPKLLIQFQNNGVVDDSQLPKDRFSAERLKGVDSTLKIQPAKLEDSAVYLCASNSQKNEAFFGQGTRLTVV.

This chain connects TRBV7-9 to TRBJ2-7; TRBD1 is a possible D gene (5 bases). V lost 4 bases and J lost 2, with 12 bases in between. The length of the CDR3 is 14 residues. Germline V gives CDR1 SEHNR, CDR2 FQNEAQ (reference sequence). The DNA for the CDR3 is TGTGCCAGCAGCTCAACCGGACAAGCCTACGAGCAGTACTTC. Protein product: CASSSTGQAYEQYF.

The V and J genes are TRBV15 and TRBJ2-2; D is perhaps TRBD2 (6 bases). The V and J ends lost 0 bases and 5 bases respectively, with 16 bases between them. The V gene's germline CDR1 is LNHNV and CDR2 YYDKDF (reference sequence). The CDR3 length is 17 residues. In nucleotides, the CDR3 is TGTGCCACCAGCAGAGATTGGGCACTGGAGGGGACCGGGGAGCTGTTTTTT. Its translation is CATSRDWALEGTGELFF.

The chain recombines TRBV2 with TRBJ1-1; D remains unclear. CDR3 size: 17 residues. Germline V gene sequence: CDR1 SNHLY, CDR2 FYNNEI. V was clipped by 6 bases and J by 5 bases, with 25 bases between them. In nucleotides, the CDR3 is TGTGCCAGCAGCGGGATCCGGGTGGAGGGTACGGGGACTGAAGCTTTCTTT. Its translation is CASSGIRVEGTGTEAFF.

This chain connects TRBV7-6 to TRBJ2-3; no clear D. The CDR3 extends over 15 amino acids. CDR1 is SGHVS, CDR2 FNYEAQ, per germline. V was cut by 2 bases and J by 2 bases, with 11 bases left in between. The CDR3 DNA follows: TGTGCCAGCAGCTTAACGGGCTATACCACAGATACGCAGTATTTT. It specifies CASSLTGYTTDTQYF. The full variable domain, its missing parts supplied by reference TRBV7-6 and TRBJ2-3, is GAGVSQSPRYKVTKRGQDVALRCDPISGHVSLYWYRQALGQGPEFLTYFNYEAQQDKSGLPNDRFSAERPEGSISTLTIQRTEQRDSAMYRCASSLTGYTTDTQYFGPGTRLTVL.

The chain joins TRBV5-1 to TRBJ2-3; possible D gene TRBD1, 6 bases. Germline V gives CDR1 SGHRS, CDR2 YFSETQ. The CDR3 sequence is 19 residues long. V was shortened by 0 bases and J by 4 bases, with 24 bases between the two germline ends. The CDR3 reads CASSLAMQGTAWGADTQYF. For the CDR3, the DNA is TGCGCCAGCAGCTTGGCCATGCAGGGGACCGCTTGGGGTGCAGATACGCAGTATTTT.

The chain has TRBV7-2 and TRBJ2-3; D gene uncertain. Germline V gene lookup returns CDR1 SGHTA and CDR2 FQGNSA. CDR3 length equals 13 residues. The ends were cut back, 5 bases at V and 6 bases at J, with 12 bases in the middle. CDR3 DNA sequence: TGTGCCAGCAGCCCCTTAGTGGGGGATACGCAGTATTTT. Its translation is CASSPLVGDTQYF.

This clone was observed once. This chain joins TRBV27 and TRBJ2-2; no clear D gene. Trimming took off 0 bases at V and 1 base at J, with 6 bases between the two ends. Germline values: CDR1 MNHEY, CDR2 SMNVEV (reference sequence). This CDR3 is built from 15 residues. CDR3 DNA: TGTGCCAGCAGTTTATCGCTGTTGAACACCGGGGAGCTGTTTTTT. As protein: CASSLSLLNTGELFF.

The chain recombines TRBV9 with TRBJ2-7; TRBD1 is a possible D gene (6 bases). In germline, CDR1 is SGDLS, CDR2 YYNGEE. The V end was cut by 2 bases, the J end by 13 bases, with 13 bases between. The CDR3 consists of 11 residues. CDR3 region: CASSVQGRTYF. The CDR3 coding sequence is TGTGCCAGCAGCGTCCAGGGGCGGACTTACTTC.

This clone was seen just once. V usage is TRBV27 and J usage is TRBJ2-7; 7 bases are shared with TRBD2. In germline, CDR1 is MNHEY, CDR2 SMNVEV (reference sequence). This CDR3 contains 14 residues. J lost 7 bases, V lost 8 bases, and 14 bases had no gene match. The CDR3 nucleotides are TGTGCCAGCGGAACCGGGACTACAGTGAGGGAGCAGTACTTC. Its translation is CASGTGTTVREQYF.

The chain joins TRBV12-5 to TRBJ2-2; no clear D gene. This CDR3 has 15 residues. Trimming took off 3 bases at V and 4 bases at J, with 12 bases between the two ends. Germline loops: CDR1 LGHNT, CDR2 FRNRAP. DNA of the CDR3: TGTGCTAGTGGTTTAGTAGGATCCGGCACCGGGGAGCTGTTTTTT. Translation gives CASGLVGSGTGELFF.